The entry that follows covers one T cell receptor beta chain sequence. The antigen this receptor binds is unknown. Per-base qualities were not stored, and no clone one base away is much larger. The library was generated by the immunoSEQ multiplex PCR assay. The immuneACCESS repertoire file appears here via TCRdb, limited to in-frame rearrangements. These files lack a portion of the clones; in checked studies, under half of the deficit traces to unresolved V genes, and the cause of the others is not known. This sample gives 80,000 to 90,000 clones in total; about 95% of them show up just once. Together, the top ten hold 0.2% to 0.3% of the sample. Deletion took 0 bases off V and 2 bases off J, with a span of 11 bases between the germline ends. Inclusive of the bounding cysteine and phenylalanine, the CDR3 is 15 residues long. The kept DNA is CDR3 alone, 45 bases in frame from the first base. CDR1 LGHNA and CDR2 YNFKEQ were looked up in the germline V gene.

The data derive from a study of technical replicates of blood from a few donors (dated by TCRdb to 2015 to 2018). This receptor was taken from a human donor in good health. Here the chain combines TRBV4-2 and TRBJ2-7, with TRBD2 perhaps the D gene, on 5 matching bases. Specimen: T cells isolated from PBMCs. The sequence in DNA is TGTGCCAGCAGCCAAGAATTAAGGCGGGCCTACGAGCAGTACTTC. Translation gives CASSQELRRAYEQYF.